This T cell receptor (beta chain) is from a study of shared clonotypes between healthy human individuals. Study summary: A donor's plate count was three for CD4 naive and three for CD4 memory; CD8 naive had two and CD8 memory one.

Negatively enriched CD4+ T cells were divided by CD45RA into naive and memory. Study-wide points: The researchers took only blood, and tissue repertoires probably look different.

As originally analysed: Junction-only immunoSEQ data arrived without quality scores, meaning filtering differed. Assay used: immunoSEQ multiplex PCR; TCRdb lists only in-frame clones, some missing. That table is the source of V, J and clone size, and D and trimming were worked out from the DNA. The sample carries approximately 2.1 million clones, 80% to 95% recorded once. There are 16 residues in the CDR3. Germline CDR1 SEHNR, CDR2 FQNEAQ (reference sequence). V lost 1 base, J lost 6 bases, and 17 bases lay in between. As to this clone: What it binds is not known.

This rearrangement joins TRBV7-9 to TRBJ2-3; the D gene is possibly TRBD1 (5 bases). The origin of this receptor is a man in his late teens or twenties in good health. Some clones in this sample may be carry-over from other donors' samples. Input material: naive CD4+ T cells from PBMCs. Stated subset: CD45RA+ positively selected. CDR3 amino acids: CASSLEGAVSVDTQYF. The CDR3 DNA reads TGTGCCAGCAGCTTAGAAGGGGCAGTGTCGGTGGATACGCAGTATTTT. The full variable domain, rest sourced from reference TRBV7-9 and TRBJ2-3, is DTGVSQNPRHKITKRGQNVTFRCDPISEHNRLYWYRQTLGQGPEFLTYFQNEAQLEKSRLLSDRFSAERPKGSFSTLEIQRTEQGDSAMYLCASSLEGAVSVDTQYFGPGTRLTVL.